The 2 T cell receptor beta chains below come from one sample, sequenced in a study of T cells in Graves' hyperthyroidism and ophthalmopathy. TCR beta CDR3 sequences were amplified from RNA transcripts. First-round RT-PCR targeting the TCR CDR3 was performed with the HTBI primer set. MiXCR was run by TCRdb on the multiplex PCR reads, yielding one entry per CDR3 protein. The sample yields nearly 600,000 distinct CDR3 sequences, around 14% seen once. Material: blood. The receptors here all came from a woman aged 18-30 years with Graves' ophthalmopathy.

This sequence joins TRBV2 and TRBJ2-7; 8 positions agree with TRBD2. This CDR3 is 14 amino acids long. After removal of 8 bases from V and 5 bases from J, the junction contained 11 bases not matched to a gene. CDR1 and CDR2 from the germline V gene are SNHLY and FYNNEI. The CDR3 sequence: CASSPAGVRHEQYF. DNA of the CDR3: TGTGCCAGCTCACCAGCGGGAGTGAGGCACGAGCAGTACTTC.

This clonotype was found many times. The chain links TRBV24-1 to TRBJ1-5; a possible D gene is TRBD1 (5 bases). CDR3 length equals 15 residues. Germline V gene data show CDR1 as KGHDR and CDR2 as SFDVKD. Trimming took 3 bases from V and 3 from J, leaving 11 bases between them. CDR3 sequence reads: CATSDARQYNQPQHF. The CDR3 DNA reads as TGTGCCACCAGTGATGCCCGACAGTACAATCAGCCCCAGCATTTT.